This T cell receptor (beta chain) was obtained from a study of early T cells in non-severe SARS-CoV-2 infection. Overall study findings and caveats: Lookups in VDJdb leaned toward anti-spike CD8 responses and missed private and CD4 specificities.

The germline V gene encodes CDR1 DFQATT and CDR2 SNEGSKA (reference sequence). V lost 0 bases to trimming and J lost 5 bases; unmatched junction nucleotides: 5. This CDR3 has 14 residues. This clonotype was recorded at least ten times. Its antigen is unidentified. Researchers attached unique molecular identifiers to individual cDNA molecules. TCRdb analysed the 5' RACE reads with MiXCR anew, one entry per CDR3 protein. The sample has about 48,000 distinct CDR3 sequences, 7% to 8% seen once. This sequence originates from an adult who was a healthcare worker with PCR-confirmed SARS-CoV-2 infection or an uninfected control (not recorded which). V usage is TRBV20-1 and J usage is TRBJ2-7; 9 bases agree with TRBD2. Sequencing input: whole blood. The CDR3 DNA reads as TGCAGTGCTAGAGATATTAGCGGGGGCCACGAGCAGTACTTC. This gives the protein CSARDISGGHEQYF.